What follows describes a single T cell receptor (beta chain). This clone was counted many times. Its cognate antigen has yet to be identified. The read halts 3 residues ahead of the CDR3 end, with the missing end drawn from the germline J gene. This entry belongs to a study of T cell clonality in common variable immunodeficiency (dated by TCRdb to the mid-2010s). Most of the CVID patients and most of the healthy controls were of Caucasian heritage. Heparinized peripheral whole blood samples of about 5 to 8 ml were collected from each donor. TCRbeta CDR3 repertoires were sequenced from genomic DNA of adults with common variable immune deficiency (CVID) and healthy adult controls. A total of around 22 healthy adult volunteers (approximately 12 female and around ten male; age range about 20 to 70 years, mean age roughly 34) were included in the control group. To isolate peripheral blood mononuclear cells, diluted blood was subjected to density centrifugation over Hypaque 1077 or Ficoll-Paque. Genomic DNA was extracted from unsorted mononuclear cells by Qiagen column purification or by a centrifugation-based method.

The CDR3 numbers 13 residues from cysteine through phenylalanine. The 30 bases shown cover part of the CDR3, and their frame starts at base 1. V has 4 bases trimmed and J has 6 bases trimmed; junction bases matching no gene number 4. Equivalent amounts of genomic DNA from CVID and control samples were used as sequencing input. For every sample, a 60 bp segment covering the rearranged TCRbeta CDR3 region was amplified and then sequenced. The immunoSEQ assay, a bias-corrected multiplex PCR with high-throughput sequencing, was employed for TCRbeta amplification. The authors' pipeline ran thus. Every unique nucleotide sequence counted as a clone and was annotated with V, D and J genes, copy number and frequency. Sequences were labeled productive if in frame, and non-productive if out of frame or containing stop codons. Clonality was calculated from Shannon's entropy as previously described. Mean CDR3 Kyte-Doolittle hydropathy was derived from the predicted amino acid sequences of productive clones. Hierarchical clustering of scaled V gene usage was performed with the R hclust function using Manhattan distance and complete linkage. Sharing of clones by CDR3 amino acid sequence was evaluated through resampling of 12 repertoires per group over 100 rounds. The repertoires were searched for 65 to 80 published EBV-specific and almost 250 published CMV-specific TCRbeta sequences. Analysis left out two CVID samples that produced under 10,000 sequences, so some 45 CVID repertoires remained. This immuneACCESS table, as held by TCRdb, lists in-frame sequences with V and J called but not all clones. Of the missing ones, under half trace to an unresolved V gene in checked studies; the others have no known cause. Clone size and V and J calls were adopted from that table, with D and trimming inferred from the DNA. In this sample, about 31,000 clones appear, none counted once only. 3.8% of the sample lies in the top ten.

The study at large found these results: Reportedly, TCRbeta sequences from CVID had fewer deletions and N-nucleotide insertions, and highly modified clones with 13 or more V deletions were absent from CVID. Correlations between repertoire features and clinical complications were limited by patient heterogeneity within the CVID cohort. Compared with healthy controls, CVID subjects showed increased TCRbeta clonality (t-test p = 0.018), a feature most characteristic of about a third of subjects. Although equal DNA input was used, an average of approximately 74,000 unique sequences per sample was obtained for controls, compared with about 30,000 for CVID samples. Healthy controls shared more TCRbeta clones with each other than CVID subjects shared among themselves (p < 0.0001). It was noted by the authors that sequencing of the repertoires of T cell subpopulations would be needed to clarify the cause of the increased clonality in CVID.

The source material was peripheral blood mononuclear cells. The chain couples TRBV23-1 to TRBJ1-2; 8 bases in the junction line up with TRBD1. TRBV23-1 is an open reading frame whose function is uncertain. This receptor was taken from a person aged 18-70 years in good health. Incomplete CDR3 DNA: TGCGCCAGCAGTCCCTTACAGGGGGATGGC. It codes for CASSPLQGDG. The entire CDR3 protein is CASSPLQGDGYTF.